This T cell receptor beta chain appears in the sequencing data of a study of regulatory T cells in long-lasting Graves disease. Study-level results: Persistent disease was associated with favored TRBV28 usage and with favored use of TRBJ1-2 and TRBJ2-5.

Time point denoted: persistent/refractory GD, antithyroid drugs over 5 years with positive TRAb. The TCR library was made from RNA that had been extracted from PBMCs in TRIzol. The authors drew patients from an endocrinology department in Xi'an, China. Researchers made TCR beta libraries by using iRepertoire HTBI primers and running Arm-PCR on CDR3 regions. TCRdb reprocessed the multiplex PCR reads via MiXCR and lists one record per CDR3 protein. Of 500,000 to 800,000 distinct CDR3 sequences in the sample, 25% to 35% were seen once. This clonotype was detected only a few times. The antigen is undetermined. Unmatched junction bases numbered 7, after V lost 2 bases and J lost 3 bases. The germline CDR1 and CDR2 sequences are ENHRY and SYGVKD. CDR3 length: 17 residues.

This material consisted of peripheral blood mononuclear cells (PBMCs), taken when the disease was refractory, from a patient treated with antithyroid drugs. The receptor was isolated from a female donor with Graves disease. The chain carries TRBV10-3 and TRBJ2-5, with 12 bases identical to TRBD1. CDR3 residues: CAISEGDRGLSKETQYF. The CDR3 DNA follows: TGTGCCATCAGTGAGGGGGACAGGGGGCTGTCCAAAGAGACCCAGTACTTC.